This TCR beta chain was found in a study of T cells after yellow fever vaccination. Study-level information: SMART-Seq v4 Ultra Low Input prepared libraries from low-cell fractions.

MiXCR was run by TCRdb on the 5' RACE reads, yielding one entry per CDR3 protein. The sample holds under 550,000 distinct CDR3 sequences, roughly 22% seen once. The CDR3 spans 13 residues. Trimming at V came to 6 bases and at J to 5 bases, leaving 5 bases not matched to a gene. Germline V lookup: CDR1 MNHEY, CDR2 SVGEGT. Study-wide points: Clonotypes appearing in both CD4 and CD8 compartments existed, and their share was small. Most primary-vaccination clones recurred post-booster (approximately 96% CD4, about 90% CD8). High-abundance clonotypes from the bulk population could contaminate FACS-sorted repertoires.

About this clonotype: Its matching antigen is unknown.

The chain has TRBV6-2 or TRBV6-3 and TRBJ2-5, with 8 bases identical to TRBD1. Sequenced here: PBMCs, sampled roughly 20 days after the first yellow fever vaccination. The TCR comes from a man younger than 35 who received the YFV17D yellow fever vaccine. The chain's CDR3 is CASSRQGLETQYF. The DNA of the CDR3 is TGTGCCAGCAGCCGACAGGGGTTGGAGACCCAGTACTTC.